The T cell receptor (beta chain) under discussion was sequenced for a study of cytomegalovirus exposure and HLA in healthy donors. Overall study context: A later analysis reported the roughly 130 validation repertoires used the same platform as the 500 to 800 first-cohort repertoires.

This table comes from immunoSEQ multiplex PCR, and its TCRdb copy is limited to in-frame clones, with some not included. The repertoire holds hundreds of thousands of clones, 86% seen once, with roughly 0.82% in the top ten. The table lists this clone with a count of one. The CDR3 has 16 amino acids. V was pared by 1 base and J by 8 bases, with 9 bases of the junction left unmatched. CDR1 and CDR2 (germline): MGHRA, YSYEKL. The chain links TRBV4-1 to TRBJ2-1; 9 bases agree with TRBD2. The specimen was PBMCs. This TCR was recovered from a woman under 30 in good health and CMV-seronegative. The CDR3 is CASSQARGGAMDEQFF. The CDR3 bases are TGCGCCAGCAGCCAAGCTCGCGGGGGGGCGATGGATGAGCAGTTCTTC.